The 9 T cell receptor beta chains in this list originate from one sample, sequenced in a study of blood T cell repertoires in COVID-19. The method was immunoSEQ multiplex PCR; TCRdb's version includes in-frame clones alone and lacks a portion of them. This sample has hundreds of thousands of clones; 90% occur once, and the top ten carry less than 2%. The sequenced sample was PBMCs or T cells enriched from blood (not recorded which). The receptor source for this set is a woman aged 18-30 years with acute COVID-19.

The rearrangement uses TRBV19 and TRBJ2-7, with 13 bases that match TRBD2. The length of the CDR3 is 17 residues. Trimming cost V 3 bases and J 1 base; bases outside gene matches: 6. Germline assignment: CDR1 LNHDA and CDR2 SQIVND (reference sequence). CDR3 DNA: TGTGCCAGTAGTATCCACAGACTAGCGGGAGGTTCCTACGAGCAGTACTTC. Translating gives CASSIHRLAGGSYEQYF.

This chain connects TRBV10-2 to TRBJ1-5, with a possible D match to TRBD1 (5 bases). Germline V CDR1 and CDR2: WSHSY, SAAADI. The V end lost 3 bases, the J end lost 2 bases, and 8 bases lay between the germline ends. The CDR3 loop spans 14 amino acids. The DNA of the CDR3 is TGCGCCAGCAGTGACAGGGTGGGCAATCAGCCCCAGCATTTT. Its translation: CASSDRVGNQPQHF.

The V and J genes are TRBV7-9 and TRBJ2-7, with D perhaps TRBD1 (5 bases). V lost 5 bases, J lost 2 bases, and 13 bases lay in between. The CDR3 covers 14 residues. Germline assignment: CDR1 SEHNR and CDR2 FQNEAQ (reference sequence). This CDR3 is CASSGRQSAYEQYF. CDR3 bases: TGTGCCAGCAGCGGGCGACAGTCAGCCTACGAGCAGTACTTC.

The rearrangement uses TRBV10-3 and TRBJ1-2, with D maybe TRBD1 (5 bases). Trimming stripped 5 bases from V and 0 bases from J, with 19 bases between. Germline V gene sequence: CDR1 ENHRY, CDR2 SYGVKD. The CDR3 has 17 residues. CDR3 in DNA: TGTGCCATCAGTCCCATGGGGGAGGGCGAAGCTAACTATGGCTACACCTTC. Protein: CAISPMGEGEANYGYTF.

This CDR3 is CASSYSNGAGGYEQYF. The CDR3 DNA reads as TGTGCCAGCAGTTACTCGAACGGGGCGGGAGGGTACGAGCAGTACTTC. This sequence joins TRBV6-5 and TRBJ2-7; 9 bases line up with TRBD2. V lost 0 bases to trimming and J lost 4 bases; unmatched junction nucleotides: 7. Germline V gene data show CDR1 as MNHEY and CDR2 as SVGAGI. The CDR3 spans 16 residues.

The chain has TRBV6-5 and TRBJ2-1; 7 nucleotides match TRBD2. V shed 8 bases, J shed 6 bases, and the junction held 10 bases outside the gene matches. The CDR3 covers 14 residues. From germline, CDR1 is MNHEY and CDR2 SVGAGI. The CDR3 is CASALIGGSNEQFF. CDR3 nucleotide sequence: TGTGCCAGCGCCCTGATAGGCGGGAGCAATGAGCAGTTCTTC.

The V and J genes are TRBV14 and TRBJ1-2; 7 bases agree with TRBD1. The CDR3 consists of 16 residues. Per the germline V gene, CDR1 is SGHDN and CDR2 is FVKESK. Trimming took 5 bases from V and 4 from J; bases not matched to a gene: 13. The CDR3 is CASSTGDSRWGYGYTF. Written as DNA, the CDR3 is TGTGCCAGCAGCACCGGGGACAGCCGTTGGGGCTATGGCTACACCTTC.

The V and J genes are TRBV27 and TRBJ2-1; 7 bases map to TRBD1. The trim removed 6 bases at V and 8 bases at J, leaving 10 bases unmatched. The CDR3 is 14 amino acids. In germline, CDR1 is MNHEY, CDR2 SMNVEV (reference sequence). The CDR3 DNA reads as TGTGCCAGCAGGCTCCACAGGGGCCAACATGAGCAGTTCTTC. The encoded protein is CASRLHRGQHEQFF.

The gene calls are TRBV5-1 and TRBJ2-3; TRBD2 might be the D (6 bases). Germline lookup yields CDR1 SGHRS and CDR2 YFSETQ. With 8 bases removed from V and 5 bases from J, the gap between germline ends came to 21 bases. This CDR3 is built from 15 residues. CDR3 nucleotide sequence: TGCGCCAGTCGAGGAGCGGGTCGGGAAATAGATACGCAGTATTTT. Amino acid sequence: CASRGAGREIDTQYF.